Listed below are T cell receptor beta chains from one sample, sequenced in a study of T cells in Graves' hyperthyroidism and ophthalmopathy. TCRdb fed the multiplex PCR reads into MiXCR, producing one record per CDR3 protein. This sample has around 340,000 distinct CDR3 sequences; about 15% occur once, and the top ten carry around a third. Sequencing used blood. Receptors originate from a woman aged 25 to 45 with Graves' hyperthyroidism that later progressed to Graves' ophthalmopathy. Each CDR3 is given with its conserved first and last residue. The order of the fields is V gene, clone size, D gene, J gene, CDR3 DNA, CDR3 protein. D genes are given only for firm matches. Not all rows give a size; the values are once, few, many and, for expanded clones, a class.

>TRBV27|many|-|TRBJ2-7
TGTGCCAGCAGTTTGCTTGGGGATATGGGCAACGAGCAGTACTTC
CASSLLGDMGNEQYF
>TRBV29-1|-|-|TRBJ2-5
TGCAGCGTTGAACCGGGGACAGAGACCCAGTACTTC
CSVEPGTETQYF
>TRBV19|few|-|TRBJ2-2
TGTGCCAGTAGTATCTCTCAGGGCGGGGAGCTGTTTTTT
CASSISQGGELFF
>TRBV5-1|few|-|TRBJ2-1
TGCGCCAGCAGCTCGTCTGGGGGTCTATACAATGAGCAGTTCTTC
CASSSSGGLYNEQFF
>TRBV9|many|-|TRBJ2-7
TGTGCCAGCAGCCCTGGGACCGAGACCTCCTACGAGCAGTACTTC
CASSPGTETSYEQYF
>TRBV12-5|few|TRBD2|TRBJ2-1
TGTGCTAGTGGTTTCCCCCGGGCTAGCGGGAGGGCGCACTCCTACAATGAGCAGTTCTTC
CASGFPRASGRAHSYNEQFF
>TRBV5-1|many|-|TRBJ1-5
TGCGCCAGCAGCCTCTGGCCAGGGGAGGGTCAGCCCCAGCATTTT
CASSLWPGEGQPQHF
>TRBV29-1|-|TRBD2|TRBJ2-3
TGCAGCGTTGAAATTTTAGGACTAGCGGGGGGCACAAGCACAGATACGCAGTATTTT
CSVEILGLAGGTSTDTQYF
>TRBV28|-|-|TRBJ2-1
TGTGCCAGCAGTTTAAAGGGGGATGAGCAGTTCTTC
CASSLKGDEQFF
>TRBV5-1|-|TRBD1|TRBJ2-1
TGCGCCAGCAGCGTGGGACAGGTAATCGGCGAGCAGTTCTTC
CASSVGQVIGEQFF
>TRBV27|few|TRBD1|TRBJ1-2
TGTGCCAGCAGCCATGGACAGGGCAATGGCTACACCTTC
CASSHGQGNGYTF
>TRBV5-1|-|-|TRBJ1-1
TGCGCCAGCAGCCCGCAACGGGGGTTTGGCACTGAAGCTTTCTTT
CASSPQRGFGTEAFF
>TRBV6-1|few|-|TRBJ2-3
TGTGCCAGCAGTGAACGGGAAGAGGGAGCAGATACGCAGTATTTT
CASSEREEGADTQYF
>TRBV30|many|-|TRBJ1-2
TGTGCCTGGAGTTTTCCGAGTGGCTATGGCTACACCTTC
CAWSFPSGYGYTF
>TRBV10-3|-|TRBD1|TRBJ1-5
TGTGCCAGCGGACAGGGTGTTGGGCATCAGCCCCAGCATTTT
CASGQGVGHQPQHF
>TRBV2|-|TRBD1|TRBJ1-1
TGTGCCAGCACTCAGGGGGAGAACACTGAAGCTTTCTTT
CASTQGENTEAFF
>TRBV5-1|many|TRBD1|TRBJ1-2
TGCGCCAGCAGCTTCAGGACAGGGAAGAACTATGGCTACACCTTC
CASSFRTGKNYGYTF
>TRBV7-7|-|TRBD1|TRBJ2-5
TGTGCTAGCAGCCAGCGTCCCGCGACAGGGATGGAGACCCAGTACTTC
CASSQRPATGMETQYF
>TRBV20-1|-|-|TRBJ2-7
TGCAGTGCTAGTTCAAAGATTGCGGCTAGCTCCTACGAGCAGTACTTC
CSASSKIAASSYEQYF
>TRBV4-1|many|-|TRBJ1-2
TGCGCCAGCAGCCAAGTGGCAGCCTATGGCTACACCTTC
CASSQVAAYGYTF
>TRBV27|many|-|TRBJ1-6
TGTGCCAGTGGTCGGCCTTACAGCTCCTATAATTCACCCCTCCACTTT
CASGRPYSSYNSPLHF
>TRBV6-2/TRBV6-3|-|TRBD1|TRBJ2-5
TGTGCCAGCGGTCTCAGGGGGCCGTACTCCGGGGAAGAGACCCAGTACTTC
CASGLRGPYSGEETQYF
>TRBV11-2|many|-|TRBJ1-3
TGTGCCAGCAGCTTATACTCCGGATCTGGAAACACCATATATTTT
CASSLYSGSGNTIYF
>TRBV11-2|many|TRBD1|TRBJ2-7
TGTGCCAGCAGCTTAGAGGCGGGACAGGGGGCATACGAGCAGTACTTC
CASSLEAGQGAYEQYF
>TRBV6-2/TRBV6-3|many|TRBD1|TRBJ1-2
TGTGCCAGCAGGACAGGGGGTGGCTACACCTTC
CASRTGGGYTF
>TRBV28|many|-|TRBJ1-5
TGTGCCAGCAGTTTAAGAGGGTCAGGCCAGCCCCAGCATTTT
CASSLRGSGQPQHF
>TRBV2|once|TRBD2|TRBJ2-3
TGTGCCAGCACCGGCGGACTAGCGGGAGCAGATACGCAGTATTTT
CASTGGLAGADTQYF
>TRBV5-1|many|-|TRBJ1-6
TGCGCCACTAGACCGGGACTCACAGGGTCACCCCTCCACTTT
CATRPGLTGSPLHF
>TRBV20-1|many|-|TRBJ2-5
TGCAGTGCCTTTCGGGACTCAGGGGAGACCCAGTACTTC
CSAFRDSGETQYF
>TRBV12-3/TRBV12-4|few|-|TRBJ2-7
TGTGCCAGCGGTAAGGGTGGGGCCTACGAGCAGTACTTC
CASGKGGAYEQYF
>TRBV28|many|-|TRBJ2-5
TGTGCCAGTAGGGGAGAACAAGAGACCCAGTACTTC
CASRGEQETQYF
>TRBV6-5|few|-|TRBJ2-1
TGTGCCAGCAGTTACTCTTACTATAGCTCCTACAATGAGCAGTTCTTC
CASSYSYYSSYNEQFF
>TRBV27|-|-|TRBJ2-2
TGTGCCAGCAGTTTTTCGGGACAAAAGAACACCGGGGAGCTGTTTTTT
CASSFSGQKNTGELFF
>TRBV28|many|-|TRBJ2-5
TGTGCCAGCAAGGGCGGACCCTTGAACTTC
CASKGGPLNF
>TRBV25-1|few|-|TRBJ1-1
TGTGCCAGCAGTGAATACCAGGGCGCTAACACTGAAGCTTTCTTT
CASSEYQGANTEAFF
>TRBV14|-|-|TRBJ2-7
TGTGCCAGCAGCCCGCGGACGGCGGGCTCCTACGAGCAGTACTTC
CASSPRTAGSYEQYF
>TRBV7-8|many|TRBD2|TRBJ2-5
TGTGCCAGCAGCTTTTTAGCGGGAGCGATCGAGACCCAGTACTTC
CASSFLAGAIETQYF
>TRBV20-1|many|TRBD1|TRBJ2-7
TGCAGTGCCCTCTTTCTGAGGACAGGACTGTACGAGCAGTACTTC
CSALFLRTGLYEQYF
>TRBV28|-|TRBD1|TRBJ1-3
TGTGCCAGCAGTTTATTGACAGGGGGAAACACCATATATTTT
CASSLLTGGNTIYF
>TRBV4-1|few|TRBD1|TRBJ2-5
TGCGCCAGCAGCTACGAAGGGACAGGGGAAGAGACCCAGTACTTC
CASSYEGTGEETQYF
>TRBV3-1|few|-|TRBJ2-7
TGTGCCAGCAGCCAAAGTGTGGGCTATCCCTACGAGCAGTACTTC
CASSQSVGYPYEQYF
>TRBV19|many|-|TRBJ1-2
TGTGCCAGTAGTATATATGAAAAGTCCAACTATGGCTACACCTTC
CASSIYEKSNYGYTF
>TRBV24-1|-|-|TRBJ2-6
TGTGCCACCAGTGAGGTAGGCTCTGGGGCCAACGTCCTGACTTTC
CATSEVGSGANVLTF